This T cell receptor beta chain was captured in a study of blood T cell repertoires in COVID-19. V was pared by 3 bases and J by 8 bases, with 5 bases of the junction left unmatched. Germline loops: CDR1 SGHNT, CDR2 YENEEA. The CDR3 covers 14 residues. Measured with immunoSEQ multiplex PCR; TCRdb has only the in-frame clones, and not every one. The data show over 100,000 clones, 80% to 90% seen once. The sequence came from a man in his fifties or sixties with acute or convalescent COVID-19. The rearrangement joins TRBV11-3 to TRBJ2-2; TRBD2 matches at 8 bases. Material: peripheral blood. CDR3 coding DNA: TGTGCCAGCAGCTTGGGACTAGTCGGGGGGGAGCTGTTTTTT. It is translated as CASSLGLVGGELFF.